What follows are 23 T cell receptor beta chains derived from one specimen sequenced in a study of shared clonotypes between healthy human individuals. Only in-frame clones appear in the TCRdb table, and some are missing; sequencing was by immunoSEQ multiplex PCR. The table shows 1,400,000 or so clones, with 98% occurring only once. What was sequenced was naive CD4+ T cells sorted from blood. Subset reported: CD45RA+ positively selected. The receptors were gathered from a man in his thirties or forties in good health.

The gene calls are TRBV6-5 and TRBJ1-1, with TRBD1 as a possible D gene (5 bases). Trimming cost V 8 bases and J 5 bases, with 18 bases left between them. This CDR3 is 14 amino acids long. From germline, CDR1 is MNHEY and CDR2 SVGAGI. The CDR3 DNA reads as TGTGCCAGCTTAGAGGGGATACCAGGGACTGAAGCTTTCTTT. Protein sequence: CASLEGIPGTEAFF.

This sequence joins TRBV9 and TRBJ2-1; TRBD2 aligns across 7 bases. Looked up from germline, CDR1 is SGDLS and CDR2 is YYNGEE. The J segment lost 0 bases and the V segment lost 0 bases, leaving 6 bases of the junction unmatched. The CDR3 is 17 residues long. The CDR3 is CASSVALGGSSYNEQFF. The CDR3 DNA reads TGTGCCAGCAGCGTAGCCCTGGGCGGGAGCTCCTACAATGAGCAGTTCTTC.

CDR3 sequence: CASSLDRQGLHYGYTF. The CDR3 nucleotides are TGTGCCAGCAGCTTAGACAGACAGGGTCTCCACTATGGCTACACCTTC. The chain has TRBV7-9 and TRBJ1-2, with 7 bases matching TRBD1. The CDR3 is 16 amino acids. The junction had 8 bases not matched to a gene; V was cut back by 1 base and J by 3 bases. Germline V gives CDR1 SEHNR, CDR2 FQNEAQ (reference sequence).

In its sample, this clone was seen once. The rearrangement joins TRBV10-3 to TRBJ2-5, with 9 positions matching TRBD2. V lost 7 bases to trimming and J lost 5 bases; unmatched junction nucleotides: 11. Germline V gene data show CDR1 as ENHRY and CDR2 as SYGVKD. The length of the CDR3 is 15 residues. DNA of the CDR3: TGTGCCATCACCCCAGGGAGTAGCGGGAGTGAGACCCAGTACTTC. Its translation: CAITPGSSGSETQYF.

The rearrangement uses TRBV9 and TRBJ2-1; 7 bases are a match to TRBD1. CDR1 and CDR2 (germline): SGDLS, YYNGEE. Trimming at V came to 0 bases and at J to 7 bases, leaving 7 bases not matched to a gene. The CDR3 spans 15 residues. The CDR3 protein is CASSVEGQAWNEQFF. In DNA form, the CDR3 reads TGTGCCAGCAGCGTAGAAGGACAGGCCTGGAATGAGCAGTTCTTC.

The chain carries TRBV20-1 and TRBJ2-1; a weak D match, TRBD1 (5 bases). Between the trimmed V and J ends, which lost 2 bases and 10 bases, there was a span of 9 bases. Germline-derived CDR1 and CDR2 are DFQATT and SNEGSKA (reference sequence). The CDR3 covers 11 residues. The CDR3 loop reads CSARTGGEQFF. The CDR3 coding sequence is TGCAGTGCTAGAACAGGCGGCGAGCAGTTCTTC.

The gene calls are TRBV28 and TRBJ2-4; D may be TRBD1 or TRBD2 (6 bases each). The ends were cut back, 6 bases at V and 3 bases at J, with 18 bases in the middle. The germline V gene has CDR1 MDHEN and CDR2 SYDVKM. There are 16 residues in the CDR3. The CDR3 bases are TGTGCCAGCAGCGAGGGGGGTGAGAGGAGCAAAAACATTCAGTACTTC. This encodes CASSEGGERSKNIQYF.

The rearrangement uses TRBV6-1 and TRBJ2-1; 8 nucleotides line up with TRBD1. CDR1 and CDR2 (germline): MNHNS, SASEGT. Germline trimming cut 6 bases from V and 6 bases from J; bases unmatched to any gene: 10. The CDR3 is 15 amino acids. The CDR3 spells CASRRMTGVTNEQFF. CDR3 in DNA: TGTGCCAGCAGGCGAATGACAGGGGTGACCAATGAGCAGTTCTTC.

This chain links TRBV6-6 with TRBJ1-2; D is unresolved. The germline CDR1 and CDR2 sequences are MNHNY and SVGAGI (reference sequence). V shed 2 bases and J shed 0 bases, with 7 bases lying between them. The CDR3 loop spans 14 amino acids. CDR3 bases: TGTGCCAGCAGTTACGTGTTGTCTAACTATGGCTACACCTTC. It is translated as CASSYVLSNYGYTF.

The CDR3 DNA sequence: TGTGCCAGCAGAGCCTCGGGGCCGGGAGGCTACACCTTC. Its translation is CASRASGPGGYTF. The chain couples TRBV2 to TRBJ1-2, with D maybe TRBD1 (5 bases). The germline gives CDR1 SNHLY, CDR2 FYNNEI. This CDR3 is 13 amino acids long. Trimming removed 6 bases from V and 8 bases from J, with 16 bases in between.

In this sample, this clone turned up once. The gene calls are TRBV9 and TRBJ2-5, with no clear D. Germline-derived CDR1 and CDR2 are SGDLS and YYNGEE. V lost 5 bases to trimming and J lost 5 bases, with 13 bases between them. The CDR3 is 13 residues long. CDR3 in amino acids: CASSVVGLETQYF. In DNA, the CDR3 is TGTGCCAGCAGTGTTGTAGGGTTGGAGACCCAGTACTTC.

The chain couples TRBV5-5 to TRBJ2-5, with 14 bases lining up with TRBD2. Trimming cost V 1 base and J 5 bases; bases outside gene matches: 10. The CDR3 is 18 residues long. The V gene's germline CDR1 is SGHKS and CDR2 YYEKEE (reference sequence). The CDR3 region has the DNA TGTGCCAGCAGCTTGTTGACTAGCGGGAGGGCCCCAAGGGAGACCCAGTACTTC. This sequence encodes CASSLLTSGRAPRETQYF.

The chain joins TRBV27 to TRBJ2-7; 8 bases align to TRBD1. V shed 2 bases, J shed 9 bases, and the junction held 3 bases outside the gene matches. This CDR3 spans 12 amino acids. CDR1 and CDR2 (germline): MNHEY, SMNVEV (reference sequence). In nucleotides, the CDR3 is TGTGCCAGCAGTTTAGGACAGGGAAGGCAGTACTTC. Translated, it gives CASSLGQGRQYF.

The chain combines TRBV6-1 with TRBJ2-7; 7 bases line up with TRBD2. This CDR3 contains 14 residues. J lost 2 bases, V lost 3 bases, and 4 bases had no gene match. Germline loops: CDR1 MNHNS, CDR2 SASEGT. The CDR3 spells CASSDWGRAYEQYF. The CDR3 region has the DNA TGTGCCAGCAGTGATTGGGGGAGGGCCTACGAGCAGTACTTC.

The J gene is TRBJ2-7, the V gene TRBV5-4; TRBD1 agrees at 8 bases. V gave up 4 bases and J gave up 3 bases; unmatched junction bases: 12. The CDR3 spans 16 residues. Germline V gene data show CDR1 as SGHNT and CDR2 as YYREEE (reference sequence). The CDR3 here is CASSLSGTGFLYEQYF. DNA for the CDR3: TGTGCCAGCAGCCTGTCCGGGACAGGTTTCCTCTACGAGCAGTACTTC.

The CDR3 loop reads CASSQDSTARSHNEQFF. The CDR3 nucleotides are TGCGCCAGCAGCCAAGATTCAACCGCCCGTTCCCACAATGAGCAGTTCTTC. The rearrangement joins TRBV4-3 to TRBJ2-1; D is uncertain. Germline V gives CDR1 LGHNA, CDR2 YSLEER. The CDR3 has 17 residues. Trimming stripped 0 bases from V and 5 bases from J, with 17 bases between.

Comment on this clone: The same CDR3 also results from other DNA sequences found in this sample. This chain connects TRBV19 to TRBJ2-5; D is undetermined. Trimming removed 3 bases at V and 1 base at J, with 0 bases between. This CDR3 spans 11 amino acids. CDR1 and CDR2 (germline): LNHDA, SQIVND (reference sequence). The CDR3 bases are TGTGCCAGTAGTATCCAAGAGACCCAGTACTTC. Its protein is CASSIQETQYF.

The chain couples TRBV29-1 to TRBJ2-2; 12 positions agree with TRBD2. V lost 6 bases and J lost 4; bases outside the gene matches: 3. In germline, CDR1 is SQVTM, CDR2 ANQGSEA. This CDR3 spans 14 amino acids. CDR3 DNA: TGCAGCGTGACTAGCGGGAGAATCACCGGGGAGCTGTTTTTT. Its protein product is CSVTSGRITGELFF.

The genes are TRBV13 and TRBJ2-3; TRBD2 agrees at 8 bases. The ends lost 5 bases at V and 0 bases at J; junction bases unmatched: 19. The CDR3 consists of 20 residues. Germline CDR1 reads PRHDT; CDR2 reads FYEKMQ (reference sequence). The CDR3 is CASSPPPREVMVGSTDTQYF. The CDR3 nucleotides are TGTGCCAGCAGCCCCCCCCCGCGGGAGGTTATGGTCGGGAGCACAGATACGCAGTATTTT. The whole variable domain, filled in from reference TRBV13 and TRBJ2-3, reads AAGVIQSPRHLIKEKRETATLKCYPIPRHDTVYWYQQGPGQDPQFLISFYEKMQSDKGSIPDRFSAQQFSDYHSELNMSSLELGDSALYFCASSPPPREVMVGSTDTQYFGPGTRLTVL.

A single count supports this clone. This sequence joins TRBV6-5 and TRBJ1-4; the D gene is possibly TRBD1 (5 bases). Looked up from germline, CDR1 is MNHEY and CDR2 is SVGAGI. V gave up 8 bases and J gave up 5 bases, with 9 bases separating them. This CDR3 contains 12 residues. The CDR3 DNA is TGTGCCAGCGGACGGGGGAATGAAAAACTGTTTTTT. The encoded protein is CASGRGNEKLFF.

This chain links TRBV5-1 with TRBJ2-3; TRBD2 matches 13 bases. This CDR3 region has 16 residues. V shed 4 bases, J shed 1 base, and the junction held 3 bases outside the gene matches. From germline, CDR1 is SGHRS and CDR2 YFSETQ. In nucleotides, the CDR3 is TGCGCCAGCAGCCGGACTAGCGGGAGCGGCACAGATACGCAGTATTTT. Amino acid sequence: CASSRTSGSGTDTQYF.

The chain joins TRBV18 to TRBJ2-6; D might be TRBD2 (5 bases). The CDR3 runs to 19 residues. In germline, CDR1 is KGHSH, CDR2 LQKENI. V lost 3 bases and J lost 0, with 18 bases in between. CDR3 loop: CASSPGGLRANSGANVLTF. The CDR3 nucleotides read TGTGCCAGCTCACCTGGCGGGCTGAGGGCGAACTCTGGGGCCAACGTCCTGACTTTC.

The V gene is TRBV2, the J gene TRBJ1-1; 7 bases match TRBD1. Germline CDR1 is SNHLY and CDR2 is FYNNEI. Unmatched junction bases numbered 4, after V lost 9 bases and J lost 0 bases. The CDR3 spans 13 residues. CDR3 sequence reads: CARRTGLNTEAFF. CDR3 coding DNA: TGTGCCAGACGGACAGGTTTGAACACTGAAGCTTTCTTT.